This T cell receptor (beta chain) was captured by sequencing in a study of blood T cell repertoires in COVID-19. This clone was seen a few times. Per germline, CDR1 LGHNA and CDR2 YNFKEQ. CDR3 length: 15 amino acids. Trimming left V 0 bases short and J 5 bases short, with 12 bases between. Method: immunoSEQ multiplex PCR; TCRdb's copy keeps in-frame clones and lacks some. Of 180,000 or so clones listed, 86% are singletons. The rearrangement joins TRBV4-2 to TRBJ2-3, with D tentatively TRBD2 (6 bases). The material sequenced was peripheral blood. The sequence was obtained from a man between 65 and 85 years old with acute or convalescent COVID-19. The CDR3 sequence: CASSQDGVAVDTQYF. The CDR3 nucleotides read TGTGCCAGCAGCCAAGATGGGGTAGCGGTAGATACGCAGTATTTT.